This TCR beta chain was captured by sequencing in a study of shared T cell receptors in the human thymus. Sequencing used immunoSEQ multiplex PCR; TCRdb keeps in-frame clones, though not all of them. The sample has hundreds of thousands of clones, approximately 95% seen once. Germline CDR1 LGHNA, CDR2 YSLEER. This CDR3 region has 16 residues. V was clipped by 4 bases and J by 5 bases; unmatched bases: 10. This sequence joins TRBV4-3 and TRBJ1-2; 10 bases line up with TRBD1. The receptor was derived from a human donor. Sample: thymocytes. This chain's CDR3 is CASSRITGQGSYGYTF. CDR3 DNA: TGCGCCAGCAGCCGGATAACGGGACAGGGGAGTTATGGCTACACCTTC.